This T cell receptor beta chain originates from a study of blood T cell repertoires in COVID-19. Background on the study: Collection of acute and convalescent COVID-19 samples took place in the United States, Italy and Spain. In each case, the material was cDNA or gDNA derived from T cells, B-cell-depleted T cells, or PBMCs.

Per the study methods: Reference gene primer amplification gave nucleated cell count estimates. Profiling relied on immunoSEQ multiplex PCR, and the TCRdb table lists in-frame clones only, not all of them. V and J calls plus clone size are reproduced from that table; the DNA served to infer D and trimming. The data contain over 90,000 clones, about 85% of them singletons. The CDR3 totals 15 residues. With 5 bases removed from V and 2 bases from J, the gap between germline ends came to 15 bases. Per the germline V gene, CDR1 is SGHTA and CDR2 is FQGNSA. The sequenced sample consisted of peripheral blood. The sequence derives from a man in his fifties or sixties with acute or convalescent COVID-19. This chain uses TRBV7-2 with TRBJ1-1, with D possibly TRBD1 on 6 matching bases. The CDR3, as DNA: TGTGCCAGCAGCCCCTCCGGGACAATCAACACTGAAGCTTTCTTT. Protein sequence: CASSPSGTINTEAFF.